The entry below gives a single TCR beta chain sequence along with its context. Its target is unknown. These data originate in a study of post-analysis software for immune sequencing data. Study findings and constraints: Compared with controls, patients showed significantly lower normalized Chao1 diversity. In patients, TRBV5-6, TRBV5-1 and TRBV20-1 belonged to five or six TRBV segments found more frequently than in controls.

Unique molecular identifiers were carried by the TCR beta cDNA libraries. T cells numbering about 0.85 to 11 million yielded cDNA molecules that totaled roughly 0.5 million. TCRdb reanalysed the PCR reads using MiXCR and keeps one entry per CDR3 protein. This sample yields about 460,000 distinct CDR3 sequences, of which around 40% are seen a single time; 9.5% to 13% belongs to the top ten. The CDR3 has 12 amino acids. In germline, CDR1 is MNHEY, CDR2 SVGAGI. V dropped 6 bases and J dropped 7; count of bases not matched to a gene: 4. J is TRBJ1-1 and V is TRBV6-5; 8 bases agree with TRBD1. The clonotype originates from a girl under 18 with multiple sclerosis. Sequences were obtained from blood. The CDR3 DNA is TGTGCCAGCAGACCCGACAGGGGTGAAGCTTTCTTT. It encodes CASRPDRGEAFF.